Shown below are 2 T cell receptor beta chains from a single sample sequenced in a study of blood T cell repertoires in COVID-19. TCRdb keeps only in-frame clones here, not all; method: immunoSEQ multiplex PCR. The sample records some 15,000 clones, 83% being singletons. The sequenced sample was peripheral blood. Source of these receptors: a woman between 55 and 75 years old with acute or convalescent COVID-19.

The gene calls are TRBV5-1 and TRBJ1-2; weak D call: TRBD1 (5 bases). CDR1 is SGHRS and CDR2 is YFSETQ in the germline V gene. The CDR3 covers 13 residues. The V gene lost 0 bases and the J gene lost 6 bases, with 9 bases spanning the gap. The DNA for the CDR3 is TGCGCCAGCAGCTTGGCTTCAGGGAATGGCTACACCTTC. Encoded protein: CASSLASGNGYTF. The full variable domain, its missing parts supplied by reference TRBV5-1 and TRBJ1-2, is KAGVTQTPRYLIKTRGQQVTLSCSPISGHRSVSWYQQTPGQGLQFLFEYFSETQRNKGNFPGRFSGRQFSNSRSEMNVSTLELGDSALYLCASSLASGNGYTFGSGTRLTVV.

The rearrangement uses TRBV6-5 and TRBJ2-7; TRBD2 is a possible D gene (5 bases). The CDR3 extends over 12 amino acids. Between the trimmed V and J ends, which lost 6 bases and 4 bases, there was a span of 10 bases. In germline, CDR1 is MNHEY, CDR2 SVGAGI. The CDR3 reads CASRPSGYEQYF. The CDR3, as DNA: TGTGCCAGCAGACCATCGGGGTACGAGCAGTACTTC.